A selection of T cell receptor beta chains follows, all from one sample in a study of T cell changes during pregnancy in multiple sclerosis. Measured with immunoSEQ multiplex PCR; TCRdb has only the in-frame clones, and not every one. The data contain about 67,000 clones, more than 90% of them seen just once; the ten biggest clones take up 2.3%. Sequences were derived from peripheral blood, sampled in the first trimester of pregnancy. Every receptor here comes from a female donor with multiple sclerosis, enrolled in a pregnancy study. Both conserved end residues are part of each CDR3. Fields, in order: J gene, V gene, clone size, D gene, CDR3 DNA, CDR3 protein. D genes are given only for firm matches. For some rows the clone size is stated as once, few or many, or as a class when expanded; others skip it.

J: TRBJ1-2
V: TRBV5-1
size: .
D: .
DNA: TGCGCCAGCAGCCAGGGGCCCTCAGGGCTTTCTAACTATGGCTACACCTTC
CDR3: CASSQGPSGLSNYGYTF

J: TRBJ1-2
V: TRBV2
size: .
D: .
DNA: TGTGCCAGCAGTGTCCCAGGGCATGGCTACACCTTC
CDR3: CASSVPGHGYTF

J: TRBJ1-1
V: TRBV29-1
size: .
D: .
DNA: TGCAGCGGGGGAGGCACTGAAGCTTTCTTT
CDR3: CSGGGTEAFF

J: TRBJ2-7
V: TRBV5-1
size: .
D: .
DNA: TGCGCCAGCAGCATGGAGACTAACTCCTACGAGCAGTACTTC
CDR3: CASSMETNSYEQYF

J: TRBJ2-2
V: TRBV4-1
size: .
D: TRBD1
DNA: TGCGCCAGCAGGGATGGACAGGGGGCAAACACCGGGGAGCTGTTTTTT
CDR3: CASRDGQGANTGELFF

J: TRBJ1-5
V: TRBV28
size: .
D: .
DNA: TGTGCCAGCCTTGTCCGGGGTAGCAATCAGCCCCAGCATTTT
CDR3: CASLVRGSNQPQHF

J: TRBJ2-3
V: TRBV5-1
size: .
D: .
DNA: TGCGCCAGCAGCTTGGAGGGGGATACGCAGTATTTT
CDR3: CASSLEGDTQYF

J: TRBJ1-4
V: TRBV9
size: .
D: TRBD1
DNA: TGTGCCAGCAGCGTAGAAGGACAGGAGAATGAAAAACTGTTTTTT
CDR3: CASSVEGQENEKLFF

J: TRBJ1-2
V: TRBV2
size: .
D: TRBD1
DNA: TGTGCCAGCGGGGCCCGGGACAGGGCTCTAAGCTACACCTTC
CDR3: CASGARDRALSYTF

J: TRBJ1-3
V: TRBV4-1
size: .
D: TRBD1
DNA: TGCGCCAGCAGCCAAGATAGAACAGGGGTCTCTGGAAACACCATATATTTT
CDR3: CASSQDRTGVSGNTIYF

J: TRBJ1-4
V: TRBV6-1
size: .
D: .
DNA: TGTGCCAGCAGTGAAGTAACAGAGGAAAAACTGTTTTTT
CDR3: CASSEVTEEKLFF

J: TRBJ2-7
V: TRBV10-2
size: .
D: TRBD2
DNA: TGCGCCAGCAGTGAGTCGATTCCCGCGGGAGGGGAGCAGTACTTC
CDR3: CASSESIPAGGEQYF

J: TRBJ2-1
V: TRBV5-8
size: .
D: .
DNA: TGTGCCAGCAGCTCGATCCGGAGCTCCTACAATGAGCAGTTCTTC
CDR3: CASSSIRSSYNEQFF

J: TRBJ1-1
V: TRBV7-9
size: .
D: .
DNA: TGTGCCAGCAGCTTAGTGGGATCTAGGGGCATGAACACTGAAGCTTTCTTT
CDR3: CASSLVGSRGMNTEAFF

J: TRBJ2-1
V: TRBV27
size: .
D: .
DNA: TGTGCCAGCAGTTTAACGGGAATTGGCGGATTTGAGCAGTTCTTC
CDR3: CASSLTGIGGFEQFF

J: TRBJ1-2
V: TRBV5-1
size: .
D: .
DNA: TGCGCCAGCAGCCCCGAGGTGGGCTTCCCGGGAGGCTACACCTTC
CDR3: CASSPEVGFPGGYTF

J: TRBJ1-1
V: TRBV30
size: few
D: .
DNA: TGTGCCTGGAGTGTGGGCAGTGAAGCTTTCTTT
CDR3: CAWSVGSEAFF

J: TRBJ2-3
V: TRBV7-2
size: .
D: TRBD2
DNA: TGTGCCAGCAGCTTCGGGGGACTAGACACAGATACGCAGTATTTT
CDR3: CASSFGGLDTDTQYF

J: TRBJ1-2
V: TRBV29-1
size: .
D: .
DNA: TGCAGCGCCCCAGGGGAGCATGGCTACACCTTC
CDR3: CSAPGEHGYTF

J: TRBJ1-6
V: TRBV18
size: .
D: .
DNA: TGTGCCAGCTCACCAGAGAAATATAATTCACCCCTCCACTTT
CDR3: CASSPEKYNSPLHF

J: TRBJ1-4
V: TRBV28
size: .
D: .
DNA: TGTGCCAGCAGGGGAGCGTATGAAAAACTGTTTTTT
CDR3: CASRGAYEKLFF

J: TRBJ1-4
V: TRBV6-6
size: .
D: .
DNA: TGTGCCAGCAGTAACCGACAGGAAGCTTCCGAAAAACTGTTTTTT
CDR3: CASSNRQEASEKLFF

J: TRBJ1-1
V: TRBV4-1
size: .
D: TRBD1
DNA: TGCGCCAGCAGCCAAGGGTACCTCTACAGGGGAAAGAACACTGAAGCTTTCTTT
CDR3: CASSQGYLYRGKNTEAFF

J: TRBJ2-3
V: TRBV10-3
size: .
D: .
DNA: TGTGCCGTAAGGGGACTGGGAAGCACAGATACGCAGTATTTT
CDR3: CAVRGLGSTDTQYF

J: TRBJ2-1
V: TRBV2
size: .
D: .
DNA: TGTGCCAGCAGTGAAGCGGGGACATATTACAATGAGCAGTTCTTC
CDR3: CASSEAGTYYNEQFF

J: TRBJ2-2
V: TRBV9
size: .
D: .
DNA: TGTGCCAGCAGCGTAGACAGTCCGAACACCGGGGAGCTGTTTTTT
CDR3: CASSVDSPNTGELFF

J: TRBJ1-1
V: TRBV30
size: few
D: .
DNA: TGTGCCTGGAGTACACAGTTGAACACTGAAGCTTTCTTT
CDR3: CAWSTQLNTEAFF

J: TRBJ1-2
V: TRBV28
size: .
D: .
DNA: TGTGCCAGCAGTTTACCCGCGGGACGATATGGCTACACCTTC
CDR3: CASSLPAGRYGYTF

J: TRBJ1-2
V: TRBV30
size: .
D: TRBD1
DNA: TGTGCCTGGAGTGTGGGACAGGGGCCCCATGGCTACACCTTC
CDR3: CAWSVGQGPHGYTF

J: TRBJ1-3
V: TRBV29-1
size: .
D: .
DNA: TGCAGCGCACAAAGGGGGGGAAACACCATATATTTT
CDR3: CSAQRGGNTIYF

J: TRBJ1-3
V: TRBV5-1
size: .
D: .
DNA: TGCGCCAGCAGATCTACAGGGTTCTCTGGAAACACCATATATTTT
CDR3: CASRSTGFSGNTIYF

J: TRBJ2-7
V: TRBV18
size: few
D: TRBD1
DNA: TGTGCCAGCTCACCTCGGGACAGCTCCTACGAGCAGTACTTC
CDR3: CASSPRDSSYEQYF

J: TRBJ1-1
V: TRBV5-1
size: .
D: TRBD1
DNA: TGCGCCAGCAGCTCGGGACAGGGGATAGGATTTGAAGCTTTCTTT
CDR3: CASSSGQGIGFEAFF

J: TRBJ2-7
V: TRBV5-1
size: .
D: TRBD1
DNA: TGCGCCAGCAGCTTACAGGGGGGATATTACGAGCAGTACTTC
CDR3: CASSLQGGYYEQYF

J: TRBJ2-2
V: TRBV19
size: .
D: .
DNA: TGTGCCAGTAGTATAATAGGGTCGGGGGGGGAGCTGTTTTTT
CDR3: CASSIIGSGGELFF

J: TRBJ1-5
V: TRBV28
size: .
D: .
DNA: TGTGCCAGCAGTCTCGGGGGACGCAATCAGCCCCAGCATTTT
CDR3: CASSLGGRNQPQHF

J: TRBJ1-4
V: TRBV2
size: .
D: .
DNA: TGTGCCAGCACCCAGCAGACTACAACTAATGAAAAACTGTTTTTT
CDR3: CASTQQTTTNEKLFF